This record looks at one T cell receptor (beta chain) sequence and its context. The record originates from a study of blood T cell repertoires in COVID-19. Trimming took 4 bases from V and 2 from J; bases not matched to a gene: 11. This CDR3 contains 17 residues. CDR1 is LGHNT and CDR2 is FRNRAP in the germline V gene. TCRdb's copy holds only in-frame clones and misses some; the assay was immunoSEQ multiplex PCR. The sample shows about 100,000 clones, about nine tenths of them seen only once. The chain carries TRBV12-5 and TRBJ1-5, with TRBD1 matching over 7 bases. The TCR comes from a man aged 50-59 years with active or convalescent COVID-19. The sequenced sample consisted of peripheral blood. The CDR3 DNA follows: TGTGCTAGTGGTTCCATAACCGCTACAGGGGGCAATCAGCCCCAGCATTTT. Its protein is CASGSITATGGNQPQHF.